A single sample gave rise to the 6 T cell receptor beta chains below, sequenced in a study of breast tumors, draining lymph nodes, adjacent tissues. TCRdb reprocessed the multiplex PCR reads with MiXCR, giving one entry per CDR3 protein. The sample includes around 130,000 distinct CDR3 sequences, roughly 20% of them seen just once. Samples came from axillary lymph nodes draining the breast cancer. The sequencing sample was made of axillary lymph node tissue. These receptors all come from a female donor with breast cancer. Some clones in this sample may be carry-over from other donors' samples.

This clonotype was found many times. The chain employs TRBV12-3 or TRBV12-4 and TRBJ2-7; 7 bases are a match to TRBD1. This CDR3 comprises 16 residues. V was clipped by 3 bases and J by 3 bases; unmatched bases: 11. CDR3 bases: TGTGCCAGCAGTTTTTTTGGGACAGTGAATTTCTACGAGCAGTACTTC. Translation gives CASSFFGTVNFYEQYF.

This clonotype was counted at least ten times. The CDR3 loop reads CASWAAGVSQETQYF. CDR3 nucleotide sequence: TGTGCCAGTTGGGCAGCGGGAGTTTCCCAAGAGACCCAGTACTTC. The chain joins TRBV27 to TRBJ2-5; 8 nucleotides match TRBD2. Germline assignment: CDR1 MNHEY and CDR2 SMNVEV (reference sequence). After removal of 9 bases from V and 1 base from J, the junction contained 10 bases not matched to a gene. CDR3 length: 15 residues.

This clonotype has more than one count but fewer than ten. This chain links TRBV6-5 with TRBJ2-4; TRBD2 might be the D (5 bases). V lost 2 bases and J lost 8, with 7 bases in between. Per germline, CDR1 MNHEY and CDR2 SVGAGI. This CDR3 contains 12 residues. This CDR3 is CASSYEGDIQYF. The CDR3 nucleotides are TGTGCCAGCAGTTACGAGGGCGACATTCAGTACTTC.

This clonotype was seen repeatedly, ten times or more. The rearrangement uses TRBV2 and TRBJ1-5, with D hard to call. CDR1 SNHLY and CDR2 FYNNEI come from the germline V gene. The V end lost 4 bases, the J end lost 7 bases, and 5 bases lay between the germline ends. CDR3 length: 11 amino acids. Written as DNA, the CDR3 is TGTGCCAGCAGTGCAGGCCAGCCCCAGCATTTT. This gives the protein CASSAGQPQHF.

Comment on this clonotype: The junction differs from germline at one of its ends, possibly a read error. V is TRBV9 and J is TRBJ2-1; D possibly corresponds to TRBD2 (6 bases). Germline V gene sequence: CDR1 SGDLS, CDR2 YYNGEE. The CDR3 is 15 amino acids. The CDR3 loop is CASSVEGGLSNERFF. The CDR3 DNA is TGTGCCAGCAGCGTAGAGGGAGGCTTGAGCAATGAGCGGTTCTTC.

At least ten counts were recorded for this clonotype. The genes are TRBV3-1 and TRBJ2-6, with TRBD1 as a possible D gene (5 bases). The germline V and J ends were trimmed by 4 bases and 0 bases, with 16 bases remaining between them. The CDR3 is made up of 18 amino acids. Germline CDR1 is LGHDT and CDR2 is YNNKEL (reference sequence). CDR3 residues: CASSPETVYFSGANVLTF. The CDR3 coding sequence is TGTGCCAGCAGCCCGGAGACAGTTTACTTCTCTGGGGCCAACGTCCTGACTTTC.